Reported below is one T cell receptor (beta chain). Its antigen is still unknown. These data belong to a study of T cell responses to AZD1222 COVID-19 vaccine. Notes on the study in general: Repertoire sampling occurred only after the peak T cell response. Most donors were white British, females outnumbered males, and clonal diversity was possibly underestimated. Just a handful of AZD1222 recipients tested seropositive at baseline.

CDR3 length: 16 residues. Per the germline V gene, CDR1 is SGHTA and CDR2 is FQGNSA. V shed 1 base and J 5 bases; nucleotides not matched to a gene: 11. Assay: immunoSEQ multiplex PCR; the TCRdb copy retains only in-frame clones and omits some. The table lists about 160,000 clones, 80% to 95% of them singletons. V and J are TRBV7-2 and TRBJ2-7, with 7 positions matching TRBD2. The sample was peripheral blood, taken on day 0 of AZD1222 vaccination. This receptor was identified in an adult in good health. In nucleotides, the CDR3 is TGTGCCAGCAGCTTAGTACCACTAGCGCGAGGGAACGAGCAGTACTTC. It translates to CASSLVPLARGNEQYF.